Shown below are 13 T cell receptor beta chains from a single sample sequenced in a study of cytomegalovirus exposure and HLA in healthy donors. Researchers ran the PCR with 60 Vbeta and 13 Jbeta primers. TCRdb's table, derived via immunoSEQ multiplex PCR, lists solely in-frame clones and lacks some. The sample contains about 120,000 clones, 70% of which appear only once. Sequencing was done on a sample of PBMCs. The receptors were gathered from a man aged 30-40 years in good health and CMV-seropositive.

Here the CDR3 DNA reads TGTGCCAGCAGCTTACGGGAGGGGAACACTGAAGCTTTCTTT. Residues: CASSLREGNTEAFF. The chain is built from TRBV5-4 and TRBJ1-1; no clear D gene. The CDR3 consists of 14 residues. Deletions cut 2 bases from V and 1 base from J, with 9 bases between. The germline CDR1 and CDR2 sequences are SGHNT and YYREEE (reference sequence). Full variable domain (remainder filled in from reference TRBV5-4 and TRBJ1-1): ETGVTQSPTHLIKTRGQQVTLRCSSQSGHNTVSWYQQALGQGPQFIFQYYREEENGRGNFPPRFSGLQFPNYSSELNVNALELDDSALYLCASSLREGNTEAFFGQGTRLTVV.

The rearrangement uses TRBV5-1 and TRBJ2-2; D unclear. The V end was cut by 6 bases, the J end by 5 bases, with 17 bases between. The germline CDR1 and CDR2 sequences are SGHRS and YFSETQ. The CDR3 length is 15 residues. The CDR3 reads CASTLSEVLTGELFF. CDR3 bases: TGCGCCAGCACCCTTAGTGAGGTGTTAACCGGGGAGCTGTTTTTT.

The rearrangement joins TRBV7-2 to TRBJ1-1, with 7 bases aligning to TRBD1. In germline, CDR1 is SGHTA, CDR2 FQGNSA. Trimming took 4 bases from V and 4 from J; bases not matched to a gene: 9. The CDR3 totals 15 residues. CDR3 sequence: CASSSRQGQTTEAFF. Here the CDR3 DNA reads TGTGCCAGCAGCTCCCGACAGGGACAAACCACTGAAGCTTTCTTT.

The J gene is TRBJ1-2, the V gene TRBV29-1; perhaps TRBD1 as D (6 bases). Germline CDR1 reads SQVTM; CDR2 reads ANQGSEA. Trimming stripped 3 bases from V and 8 bases from J, with 19 bases between. The CDR3 covers 14 residues. The CDR3 reads CSVDPRGADRGYTF. CDR3 DNA: TGCAGCGTTGACCCTCGGGGGGCTGATCGAGGCTACACCTTC.

This chain joins TRBV4-1 and TRBJ2-3; the match to TRBD1 covers 9 bases. This CDR3 contains 17 residues. CDR1 MGHRA and CDR2 YSYEKL come from the germline V gene. With V trimmed by 0 bases and J by 5 bases, 9 bases remained unmatched. The CDR3: CASSQDPGTGIGDTQYF. In nucleotides, the CDR3 is TGCGCCAGCAGCCAAGATCCCGGGACAGGGATCGGAGATACGCAGTATTTT.

The V gene is TRBV9, the J gene TRBJ1-1; 8 nucleotides line up with TRBD1. Germline-derived CDR1 and CDR2 are SGDLS and YYNGEE. The V segment lost 1 base and the J segment 5 bases; nucleotides outside the gene matches: 7. This CDR3 has 15 amino acids. In DNA form, the CDR3 reads TGTGCCAGCAGCGTACGGCAGGGGGCTGGGACTGAAGCTTTCTTT. As protein: CASSVRQGAGTEAFF.

The rearrangement links TRBV29-1 to TRBJ1-2; TRBD1 aligns across 10 bases. The CDR3 spans 14 residues. V trimming: 4 bases; J trimming: 4 bases; junction bases outside the gene matches: 6. From germline, CDR1 is SQVTM and CDR2 ANQGSEA. CDR3 sequence: CSVGQGAGIYGYTF. DNA for the CDR3: TGCAGCGTTGGACAGGGGGCCGGGATCTATGGCTACACCTTC. Using reference TRBV29-1 and TRBJ1-2 for the parts outside the CDR3, the full variable domain is SAVISQKPSRDICQRGTSLTIQCQVDSQVTMMFWYRQQPGQSLTLIATANQGSEATYESGFVIDKFPISRPNLTFSTLTVSNMSPEDSSIYLCSVGQGAGIYGYTFGSGTRLTVV.

The chain employs TRBV19 and TRBJ1-4; D remains ambiguous. The CDR3 loop spans 18 amino acids. CDR1 LNHDA and CDR2 SQIVND come from the germline V gene (reference sequence). V lost 0 bases and J lost 0, with 14 bases in between. The DNA of the CDR3 is TGTGCCAGTAGTATAGATCGAGGGAATGTTGCAACTAATGAAAAACTGTTTTTT. Protein sequence: CASSIDRGNVATNEKLFF.

The chain couples TRBV11-3 to TRBJ2-7; D is unclear. CDR1 is SGHNT and CDR2 is YENEEA in the germline V gene. V lost 1 base and J lost 0, with 10 bases in between. The CDR3 runs 15 residues. The CDR3 loop reads CASSLGVSSSYEQYF. DNA of the CDR3: TGTGCCAGCAGCTTAGGAGTGTCATCCTCCTACGAGCAGTACTTC.

Concerning this clone itself: Compared with germline, one end of the junction differs, possibly owing to a read error. The rearrangement links TRBV7-9 to TRBJ1-1; no firm D call. The CDR3 contains 12 residues. Germline V gene sequence: CDR1 SEHNR, CDR2 FQNEAQ (reference sequence). The CDR3 nucleotides are TGTTCCAGCAGCTTATCTAACACTGAAGCTTTCTTT. Translation: CSSSLSNTEAFF.

This rearrangement joins TRBV30 to TRBJ1-2, with no clear D. In germline, CDR1 is GTSNPN, CDR2 SVGIG (reference sequence). V was shortened by 0 bases and J by 7 bases, with 15 bases between the two germline ends. The CDR3 covers 14 residues. The CDR3 bases are TGTGCCTGGAGTGTGTCCAAACAGACCCCTGGCTACACCTTC. Protein product: CAWSVSKQTPGYTF.

This chain connects TRBV5-5 to TRBJ2-1, with no clear D. Trimming left V 1 base short and J 0 bases short, with 14 bases between. The length of the CDR3 is 17 residues. Germline V gene lookup returns CDR1 SGHKS and CDR2 YYEKEE (reference sequence). The CDR3 nucleotides read TGTGCCAGCAGCTTGTTTAAGCCTACTCTCTCCTACAATGAGCAGTTCTTC. This encodes CASSLFKPTLSYNEQFF.

The chain employs TRBV2 and TRBJ1-4; D call uncertain. With 6 bases removed from V and 0 bases from J, the gap between germline ends came to 5 bases. Germline CDR1 is SNHLY and CDR2 is FYNNEI. The CDR3 contains 13 residues. In DNA form, the CDR3 reads TGTGCCAGCAGGGCCACAACTAATGAAAAACTGTTTTTT. Translation gives CASRATTNEKLFF.